This T cell receptor (beta chain) was identified during a study of T cell responses to AZD1222 COVID-19 vaccine. Study-wide results and limits: Epitopes outside B.1.351 and B.1.1.7 mutated regions reportedly drew nearly half of spike TCRs. CD4 TCRs associated with vaccination spanned spike, dominating at 160-218 and 743-854. Two AZD1222 doses significantly raised spike-specific TCR breadth and depth over controls. Females outnumbered males among donors, who were mostly white British; clonal diversity was possibly underestimated.

Germline V gene sequence: CDR1 MNHEY, CDR2 SMNVEV (reference sequence). The germline V and J ends were trimmed by 0 bases and 0 bases, with 15 bases remaining between them. This CDR3 has 19 amino acids. A note on this clone: Its matching antigen is unknown.

Using immunoSEQ multiplex PCR, the repertoire was profiled, and TCRdb retains in-frame clones only, with some absent. The repertoire includes about 110,000 clones, roughly 89% of them detected once, and 15% sits in the top ten. This specimen consisted of peripheral blood, obtained 28 days after the second AZD1222 dose. This chain connects TRBV27 to TRBJ1-6; tentatively, D is TRBD1 (6 bases). This clonotype was obtained from an adult who received the AZD1222 COVID-19 vaccine. The CDR3, as DNA: TGTGCCAGCAGTTTATCCTTCCCGACAGGCCGCTCCTATAATTCACCCCTCCACTTT. The encoded protein is CASSLSFPTGRSYNSPLHF.